Following are 24 T cell receptor beta chains from one sample sequenced in a study of vaccination and CD4 T cells after COVID-19. Treatment defined: approximately 10-day PBMC culture with coronavirus spike peptide pools or control peptides (ViraFEST assay). Oncomine TCR Beta short-read sequencing was applied to DNA from cultured CD4+ T cells. TCRdb reanalysed the PCR reads using MiXCR and keeps one entry per CDR3 protein. The table lists about 11,000 distinct CDR3 sequences, 56% of them singletons. Antigen specificity for these receptors is unknown. Sample: CD4+ T cells from blood, cultured in vitro. All receptors derive from a human donor who had recovered from COVID-19.

This chain joins TRBV19 and TRBJ1-2; D remains unclear. The CDR3 loop spans 13 amino acids. The germline gives CDR1 LNHDA, CDR2 SQIVND (reference sequence). Trimming took 6 bases from V and 4 from J, leaving 12 bases between them. The CDR3 sequence: CASSYDGAYGYTF. Written as DNA, the CDR3 is TGTGCCAGTAGCTACGACGGCGCCTATGGCTACACCTTC.

The chain joins TRBV20-1 to TRBJ2-7, with 12 bases identical to TRBD2. Germline V gives CDR1 DFQATT, CDR2 SNEGSKA (reference sequence). The CDR3 sequence is 14 residues long. Losses at the gene ends were 6 bases for V and 1 base for J; bases not matched to a gene: 4. The CDR3 DNA reads as TGCAGTGCAGGCGGGACTAGCGGGTCCTACGAGCAGTACTTC. Translated, it gives CSAGGTSGSYEQYF.

In this sample, this clonotype turned up a few times. The chain couples TRBV11-3 to TRBJ2-1; the match to TRBD1 covers 10 bases. The CDR3 totals 15 residues. From germline, CDR1 is SGHNT and CDR2 YENEEA. J gave up 9 bases and V 5 bases, and 10 bases lay outside the gene matches. CDR3 DNA sequence: TGTGCCAGCAGCCTAGGGGACAGGGGATCGGGTGAGCAGTTCTTC. The encoded protein is CASSLGDRGSGEQFF.

CDR3 region: CSARRTGDNSPLHF. Written as DNA, the CDR3 is TGCAGTGCTAGGAGGACAGGGGACAATTCACCCCTCCACTTT. The chain carries TRBV20-1 and TRBJ1-6; TRBD1 aligns across 9 bases. Germline CDR1 DFQATT, CDR2 SNEGSKA (reference sequence). The CDR3 has 14 amino acids. Trimming took 3 bases from V and 7 from J; bases not matched to a gene: 4.

This sequence joins TRBV11-3 and TRBJ2-1; 8 nucleotides align to TRBD2. This CDR3 is 15 amino acids long. Germline CDR1 is SGHNT and CDR2 is YENEEA. V gave up 8 bases and J gave up 8 bases; unmatched junction bases: 14. The CDR3 DNA follows: TGTGCCAGCGGCACATGGGGAGCGGGGGAGGATGAGCAGTTCTTC. This gives the protein CASGTWGAGEDEQFF.

The rearrangement joins TRBV10-3 to TRBJ1-5; D perhaps matches TRBD1 (6 bases). Germline CDR1 and CDR2: ENHRY and SYGVKD. The CDR3 sequence is 14 residues long. Trimming shortened V by 4 bases and J by 5 bases, and 12 bases separated the two germline ends. The CDR3 is CAISVAGDYQPQHF. DNA for the CDR3: TGTGCCATCAGTGTCGCAGGGGACTATCAGCCCCAGCATTTT.

This clonotype was counted a few times. V gene TRBV20-1 combines with J gene TRBJ2-5; TRBD2 is a possible D gene (6 bases). V was trimmed by 6 bases and J by 9 bases, leaving 23 bases between them. Germline V CDR1 and CDR2: DFQATT, SNEGSKA (reference sequence). CDR3 size: 14 residues. CDR3 loop: CSAASGLEGAAQYF. In DNA form, the CDR3 reads TGCAGTGCCGCCTCGGGACTTGAGGGAGCGGCCCAGTACTTC.

V gene TRBV10-3 combines with J gene TRBJ2-7, with D tentatively TRBD2 (5 bases). V was shortened by 6 bases and J by 2 bases, with 8 bases between the two germline ends. CDR3 size: 12 residues. CDR1 is ENHRY and CDR2 is SYGVKD in the germline V gene. CDR3 residues: CAISEEAYEQYF. The CDR3 bases are TGTGCCATCAGCGAGGAGGCCTACGAGCAGTACTTC.

V gene TRBV7-2 combines with J gene TRBJ1-5; 8 bases fit TRBD1. CDR3 length: 16 amino acids. Germline V gene lookup returns CDR1 SGHTA and CDR2 FQGNSA. After removal of 4 bases from V and 2 bases from J, the junction contained 7 bases not matched to a gene. The CDR3 nucleotides are TGTGCCAGCAGCTCAGACAGGGGAGGTGGCAATCAGCCCCAGCATTTT. Translating it yields CASSSDRGGGNQPQHF.

The genes are TRBV12-3 or TRBV12-4 and TRBJ2-7; possible D gene TRBD2, 5 bases. Trimming removed 3 bases at V and 0 bases at J, with 9 bases between. The CDR3 length is 14 residues. CDR3 loop: CASSFDGLSYEQYF. The CDR3 nucleotides are TGTGCCAGCAGTTTCGACGGACTCTCCTACGAGCAGTACTTC.

V gene TRBV29-1 combines with J gene TRBJ1-1; no clear D. Germline V gene sequence: CDR1 SQVTM, CDR2 ANQGSEA. The ends were cut back, 5 bases at V and 0 bases at J, with 7 bases in the middle. CDR3 size: 12 residues. The CDR3 spells CSVKSMNTEAFF. CDR3 bases: TGCAGCGTTAAAAGTATGAACACTGAAGCTTTCTTT.

The rearrangement joins TRBV7-9 to TRBJ2-7, with no clear D. The germline CDR1 and CDR2 sequences are SEHNR and FQNEAQ (reference sequence). The length of the CDR3 is 15 residues. Trimming shortened V by 5 bases and J by 5 bases, and 19 bases separated the two germline ends. This CDR3 is CASSAYLPSWNEQYF. The CDR3 nucleotides are TGTGCCAGCAGCGCCTACCTTCCCTCGTGGAACGAGCAGTACTTC.

In this sample, this clonotype turned up a few times. This sequence joins TRBV6-1 and TRBJ2-7, with unresolved D. CDR3 length equals 15 residues. Trimming removed 0 bases at V and 0 bases at J, with 9 bases between. Per germline, CDR1 MNHNS and CDR2 SASEGT. CDR3 residues: CASSEAARRSYEQYF. CDR3 nucleotide sequence: TGTGCCAGCAGTGAAGCGGCCCGCCGCTCCTACGAGCAGTACTTC.

The chain joins TRBV7-8 to TRBJ1-5, with 7 positions matching TRBD1. Germline lookup yields CDR1 SGHVS and CDR2 FQNEAQ. This CDR3 is built from 16 residues. V lost 5 bases to trimming and J lost 6 bases; unmatched junction nucleotides: 13. As DNA, the CDR3 is TGTGCCAGCAGCACGACGACAGGGTTAGGCAGTCAGCCCCAGCATTTT. This gives the protein CASSTTTGLGSQPQHF.

This clonotype was seen only a few times. This chain links TRBV7-9 with TRBJ1-1; a weak D match, TRBD1 (5 bases). Germline V gene sequence: CDR1 SEHNR, CDR2 FQNEAQ (reference sequence). CDR3 length equals 15 residues. V lost 1 base, J lost 1 base, and 10 bases lay in between. The CDR3 region is CASSLGGLGNTEAFF. CDR3 in DNA: TGTGCCAGCAGCTTAGGGGGCCTTGGGAACACTGAAGCTTTCTTT.

The gene calls are TRBV28 and TRBJ1-2; 8 nucleotides match TRBD1. V gave up 6 bases and J gave up 4 bases; unmatched junction bases: 10. The CDR3 covers 15 residues. Germline lookup yields CDR1 MDHEN and CDR2 SYDVKM. CDR3 amino acids: CASSPPGQGFYGYTF. The CDR3 DNA reads TGTGCCAGCAGCCCCCCCGGACAGGGTTTCTATGGCTACACCTTC.

The genes are TRBV12-3 or TRBV12-4 and TRBJ2-6, with 10 bases identical to TRBD1. The CDR3 runs to 19 residues. J lost 4 bases, V lost 3 bases, and 12 bases had no gene match. The CDR3 DNA reads TGTGCCAGCAGTTTGACATGGCAGGACAGGGGGACGGGGGCCAACGTCCTGACTTTC. Its protein product is CASSLTWQDRGTGANVLTF.

The chain joins TRBV28 to TRBJ2-4; D perhaps matches TRBD2 (5 bases). Germline assignment: CDR1 MDHEN and CDR2 SYDVKM. The V and J ends lost 4 bases and 1 base respectively, with 14 bases between them. This CDR3 region has 16 residues. The CDR3 loop is CASSSQNSGAKNIQYF. In DNA form, the CDR3 reads TGTGCCAGCAGTTCCCAGAACTCGGGGGCCAAAAACATTCAGTACTTC.

This clonotype was detected only a few times. The gene calls are TRBV11-3 and TRBJ2-5; D assignment may be TRBD1 or TRBD2 (5 bases each). The germline V and J ends were trimmed by 5 bases and 1 base, with 8 bases remaining between them. Germline V CDR1 and CDR2: SGHNT, YENEEA. CDR3 length: 13 amino acids. CDR3 residues: CASSRGIQETQYF. The CDR3 DNA reads TGTGCCAGCAGCCGGGGCATCCAAGAGACCCAGTACTTC.

The CDR3 is CASSQLTGPSYEQYF. The DNA for the CDR3 is TGTGCCAGCAGCCAACTTACAGGGCCCTCCTACGAGCAGTACTTC. The chain carries TRBV7-2 and TRBJ2-7; perhaps TRBD1 as D (6 bases). The V gene's germline CDR1 is SGHTA and CDR2 FQGNSA. This CDR3 has 15 residues. The V end was cut by 5 bases, the J end by 0 bases, with 14 bases between.

The J gene is TRBJ2-1, the V gene TRBV11-3, with D unresolved. The germline V gene has CDR1 SGHNT and CDR2 YENEEA. Trimming removed 1 base at V and 2 bases at J, with 9 bases between. The CDR3 loop spans 15 amino acids. The CDR3 is CASSLVSSAYNEQFF. CDR3 nucleotides: TGTGCCAGCAGCTTAGTATCCAGCGCCTACAATGAGCAGTTCTTC.

The J gene is TRBJ1-3, the V gene TRBV6-5; 8 nucleotides line up with TRBD1. V was clipped by 4 bases and J by 3 bases; unmatched bases: 5. CDR3 length: 15 amino acids. CDR1 and CDR2 from the germline V gene are MNHEY and SVGAGI. CDR3 nucleotides: TGTGCCAGCAGTTTCACAGGGGGTTTTGGAAACACCATATATTTT. This translates into CASSFTGGFGNTIYF.

In DNA, the CDR3 is TGTGCCAGCAGCCGACGGACAGGGATGGCTTATGGCTACACCTTC. Its protein product is CASSRRTGMAYGYTF. This sequence joins TRBV7-2 and TRBJ1-2, with 8 bases that match TRBD1. Germline V gives CDR1 SGHTA, CDR2 FQGNSA. The CDR3 runs to 15 residues. Trimming cost V 5 bases and J 5 bases; bases outside gene matches: 10.

This clonotype was picked up a small number of times. The gene calls are TRBV2 and TRBJ2-1; D might be TRBD1 (6 bases). With 7 bases removed from V and 3 bases from J, the gap between germline ends came to 13 bases. Germline V gene lookup returns CDR1 SNHLY and CDR2 FYNNEI. The CDR3 has 14 amino acids. The CDR3 nucleotides read TGTGCCAGCAAATTCGACAGGAGCTACAATGAGCAGTTCTTC. Protein: CASKFDRSYNEQFF.